This note documents a single TCR beta chain sequence. V lost 8 bases and J 1 base, leaving 12 bases between the germline ends. CDR3 length equals 13 residues. CDR1 and CDR2 from the germline V gene are LNHNV and YYDKDF (reference sequence). The data belong to a study of CD8+ T cells in alopecia areata. Study information: Patients took tofacitinib for 6 to 18 months, followed by 6 drug-free months.

cDNA prepared by RNA extraction and subsequent reverse transcription served as the template for sequencing. Here immunoSEQ multiplex PCR was the method, and the copy in TCRdb shows in-frame clones only, minus some. The top ten hold under 2% of the sample, which has 180,000 or so clones, 50% to 70% seen once. V and J are TRBV15 and TRBJ2-7; D is perhaps TRBD1 (6 bases). The material sequenced was CD4+ T cells sorted from blood, taken at week 0. The receptor's source is a human donor with alopecia areata. The CDR3 loop is CATGRDTSYEQYF. DNA of the CDR3: TGTGCCACCGGCCGGGACACATCCTACGAGCAGTACTTC. Filled out from reference TRBV15 and TRBJ2-7, the complete variable domain reads DAMVIQNPRYQVTQFGKPVTLSCSQTLNHNVMYWYQQKSSQAPKLLFHYYDKDFNNEADTPDNFQSRRPNTSFCFLDIRSPGLGDTAMYLCATGRDTSYEQYFGPGTRLTVT.